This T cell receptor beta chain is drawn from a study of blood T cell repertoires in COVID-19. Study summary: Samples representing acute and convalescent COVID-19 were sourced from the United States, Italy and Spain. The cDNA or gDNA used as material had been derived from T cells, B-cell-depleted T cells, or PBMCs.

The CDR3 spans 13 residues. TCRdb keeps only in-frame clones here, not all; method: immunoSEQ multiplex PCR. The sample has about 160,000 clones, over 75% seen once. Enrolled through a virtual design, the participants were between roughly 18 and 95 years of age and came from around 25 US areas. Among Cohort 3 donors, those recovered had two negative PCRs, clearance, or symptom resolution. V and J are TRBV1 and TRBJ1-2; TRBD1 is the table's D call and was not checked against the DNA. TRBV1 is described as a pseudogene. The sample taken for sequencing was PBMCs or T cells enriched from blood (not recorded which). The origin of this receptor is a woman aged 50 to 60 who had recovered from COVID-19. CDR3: CTSSQAGNYGYTF. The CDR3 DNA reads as TGCACCAGCAGCCAGGCAGGGAACTATGGCTACACCTTC.